This T cell receptor beta chain was identified during a study of blood T cell repertoires in COVID-19. Study-level background: The origin of the acute and convalescent COVID-19 samples was the United States, Italy and Spain. T cells, B-cell-depleted T cells, or PBMCs supplied cDNA or gDNA.

Libraries were prepared by immunoSEQ multiplex PCR; TCRdb keeps only in-frame clonotypes and omits some of them. The table includes about 340,000 clones, approximately 86% detected once. Patients in Seattle were enrolled during active infection, then followed longitudinally. The clonotype comes from a woman between 55 and 75 years old with COVID-19, enrolled during active disease. The material sequenced was peripheral blood.

CDR3 nucleotide sequence: TGTGCCAGCAGCCCGATCGGGGCAGGGGAGAACGAGCAGTACTTC. Its protein product is CASSPIGAGENEQYF. This chain uses TRBV14 with TRBJ2-7; D may be TRBD1 (6 bases). CDR1 is SGHDN and CDR2 is FVKESK in the germline V gene. Trimming shortened V by 4 bases and J by 5 bases, and 18 bases separated the two germline ends. This CDR3 contains 15 residues. Full variable domain (remainder filled in from reference TRBV14 and TRBJ2-7): EAGVTQFPSHSVIEKGQTVTLRCDPISGHDNLYWYRRVMGKEIKFLLHFVKESKQDESGMPNNRFLAERTGGTYSTLKVQPAELEDSGVYFCASSPIGAGENEQYFGPGTRLTVT.